The entry below gives a single T cell receptor beta chain sequence along with its context. Its antigen remains unknown. Reverse transcribed after extraction, RNA yielded cDNA as the sequencing template. Profiling relied on immunoSEQ multiplex PCR, and the TCRdb table lists in-frame clones only, not all of them. The data contain about 120,000 clones, roughly two thirds of them singletons. The record originates from a study of CD8+ T cells in alopecia areata. Broader study findings: Among patients, TCR sharing was less clear than in mice, a difference possibly due in part to HLA diversity in the patient population. Besides other cells, scalp samples also yield sequences of resident alphabeta T cells from normal skin. Clonality was higher in lesional than normal scalp, especially in alopecia totalis/universalis.

From germline, CDR1 is SNHLY and CDR2 FYNNEI. The CDR3 is 15 residues long. V shed 6 bases and J shed 1 base, with 15 bases lying between them. Sorting separated CD4+ and CD8+ T cells out of PBMCs. The TCR originated in a human donor in good health. Input material: CD4+ T cells sorted from blood. This sequence joins TRBV2 and TRBJ1-1; D remains unclear. The CDR3 DNA sequence: TGTGCCAGCAGGGTGCACATACTGGGGAACACTGAAGCTTTCTTT. Translating gives CASRVHILGNTEAFF.